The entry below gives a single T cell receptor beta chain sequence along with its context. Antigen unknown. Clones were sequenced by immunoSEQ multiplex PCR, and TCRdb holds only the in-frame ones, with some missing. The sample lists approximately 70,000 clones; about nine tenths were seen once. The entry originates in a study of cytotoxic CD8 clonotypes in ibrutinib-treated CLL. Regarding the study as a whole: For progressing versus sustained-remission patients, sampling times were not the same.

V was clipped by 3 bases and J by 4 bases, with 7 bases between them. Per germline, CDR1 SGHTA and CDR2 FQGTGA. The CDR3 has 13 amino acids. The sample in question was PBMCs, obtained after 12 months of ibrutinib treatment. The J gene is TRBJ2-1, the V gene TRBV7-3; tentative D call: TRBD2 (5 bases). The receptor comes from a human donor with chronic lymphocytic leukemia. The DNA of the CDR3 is TGTGCCAGCAGCTTGAGGGCTTACAATGAGCAGTTCTTC. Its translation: CASSLRAYNEQFF.